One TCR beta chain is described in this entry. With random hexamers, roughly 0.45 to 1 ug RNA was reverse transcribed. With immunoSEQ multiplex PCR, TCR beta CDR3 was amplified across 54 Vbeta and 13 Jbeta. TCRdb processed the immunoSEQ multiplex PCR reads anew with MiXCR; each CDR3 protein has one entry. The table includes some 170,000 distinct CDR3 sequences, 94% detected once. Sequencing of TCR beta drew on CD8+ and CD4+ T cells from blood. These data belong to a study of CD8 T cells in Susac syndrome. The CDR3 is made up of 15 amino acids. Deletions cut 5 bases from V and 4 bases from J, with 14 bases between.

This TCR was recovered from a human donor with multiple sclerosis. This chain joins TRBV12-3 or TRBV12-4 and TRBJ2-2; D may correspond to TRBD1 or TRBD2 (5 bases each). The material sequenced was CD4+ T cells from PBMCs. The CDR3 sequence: CASSPGGISTGELFF. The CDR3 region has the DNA TGTGCCAGCAGTCCTGGGGGAATAAGCACCGGGGAGCTGTTTTTT.